The entry below describes one TCR beta chain. This clone was picked up a small number of times. Its binding antigen is unknown. Qualities for individual bases were not recorded, and no much larger clone is one base off. The record originates from a study of shared clonotypes between healthy human individuals (dated by TCRdb to about 2020). With respect to the entire study: The cohort comprised a couple of women and a few men aged 18 to 49 years. Per donor, three plates each were used for CD4 naive and CD4 memory, two for CD8 naive, and one for CD8 memory. The study deeply sequenced blood TCR repertoires of five healthy adults to estimate repertoire size and the extent of clonotype sharing between individuals. To increase sequencing depth and limit assay-specific biases, different laboratories used diverse techniques to prepare libraries and sequence TCR repertoires. Leukapheresis yielded between about 0.9 and 8.9 billion PBMCs per donor. Overall study outcomes, separate from this receptor: Rarefaction of sorted-subset datasets indicated incomplete sequencing despite the large sequencing depth. The genetic and exposure-history diversity represented was limited by the small number of donors. Higher generation probabilities were observed for clonotypes shared by all four sorted-subset donors than for non-shared clonotypes. Roughly 5.2% of naive CD4, 3.5% of naive CD8, approximately 2.2% of memory CD4, and 0.4% of memory CD8 clonotypes were shared across a few donors. Only blood was sampled, and tissue TCR repertoires likely differ from those in blood. Estimated clonotype richness was generally larger for naive than for memory subsets. Based on pairwise subsampling, the degree of clonotype sharing among donors was expected to be affected by sequencing depth.

Donors were healthy HIV-negative adults with no recently reported acute infections or vaccinations. Only Caucasian adults living in Nashville, Tennessee, USA were represented among the donors. CD4+ T cells were enriched by magnetic negative selection; naive cells were then positively selected on CD45RA, and the negative fraction formed the memory subset. Blood was obtained by leukapheresis, after which PBMCs were separated by Ficoll-Histopaque density gradient centrifugation and cryopreserved in liquid nitrogen vapor phase. Analytical flow cytometry was used to check the purity and quantity of every magnetically sorted T cell population. From each sorted fraction, genomic DNA was isolated and quantified by UV absorbance on a Nanodrop 2000c. Using the deep immunoSEQ assay, multiplex PCR amplified TCR CDR3 regions from genomic DNA. For each cell subset, the extracted genomic DNA was distributed evenly across all wells of several immunoSEQ 96-well plates, and each plate served as one replicate. Each replicate PCR for sorted subsets received about 220 ng genomic DNA, equal to around 32,000 T cell genomes. Purified libraries were measured with a Qubit 3.0 fluorometer, size-checked on a Bioanalyzer 2100, and measured again with the KAPA Library Quantification kit. Every immunoSEQ 96-well plate was sequenced on a dedicated single-read 150-cycle Illumina NextSeq 550 flow cell. Concerning the study's data processing: Because the immunoSEQ output held only junctional sequences and lacked quality scores, the filtering could not match the filtering applied to full-length reads. To assign V/J genes and CDR3, sequences were annotated against IMGT germline references using PyIR, a Python wrapper for IgBLAST v1.9. Reads with weak V/J assignments (E-value above 1e-6), missing CDR3, stop codons, out-of-frame junctions, or ambiguous translated residues were removed. V3J clonotypes were defined by identical inferred V gene, J gene, and CDR3 amino acid sequence. Percentage overlap between repertoires was computed as shared unique clonotypes divided by the size of the smaller repertoire. Richness of each repertoire was evaluated using RTK rarefaction, the Chao1 estimator, and Recon v2.1 estimates of unobserved clonotypes. OLGA was used to compute generation probabilities for all TCRbeta clonotypes that the gDNA method yielded from a handful of donors. Imported from immuneACCESS, the table was reduced by TCRdb to in-frame sequences with V and J called. These copies leave out some clones; in studies compared against another copy, an unresolved V gene accounts for under half, and the cause of the remainder is not known. Clonal size and the V and J genes are those of that table, whereas D and trimming came from the DNA. The sample table lists about 230,000 clones, 65% of them with a count of one. Approximately 10% of the sample is held by the ten biggest clonotypes.

V sheds 1 base and J sheds 3 bases, leaving 13 bases between their ends. CDR1 and CDR2 (LNHDA, SQIVND) derive from the germline V gene (reference sequence). Measured from the cysteine to the phenylalanine, the CDR3 is 15 residues long. Kept here is only the CDR3 DNA, which spans 45 bases and is read in frame from base 1. The sequence is built from TRBV19 and TRBJ2-7; perhaps TRBD1 is the D gene, with 5 bases matching. This receptor was obtained from a young man in good health. Input material: memory CD4+ T cells sorted from blood. What this sample's cell subset or site label stands for: CD45RA-negative fraction. The CDR3 region reads CASSIGRRQIYEQYF. In nucleotide form, the sequence is TGTGCCAGTAGTATAGGAAGGCGACAGATCTACGAGCAGTACTTC.